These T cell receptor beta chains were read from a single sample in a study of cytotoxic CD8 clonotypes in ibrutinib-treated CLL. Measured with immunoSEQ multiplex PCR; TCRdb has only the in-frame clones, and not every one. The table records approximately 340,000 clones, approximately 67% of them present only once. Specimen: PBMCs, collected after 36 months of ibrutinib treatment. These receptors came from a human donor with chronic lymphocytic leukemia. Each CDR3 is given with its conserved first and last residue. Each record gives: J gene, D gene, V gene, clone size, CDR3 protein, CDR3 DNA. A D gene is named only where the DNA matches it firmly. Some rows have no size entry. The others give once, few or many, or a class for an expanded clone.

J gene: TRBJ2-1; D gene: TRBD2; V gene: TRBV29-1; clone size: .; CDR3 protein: CSVTEGTSGIYNEQFF; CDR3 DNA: TGCAGCGTGACGGAAGGGACTAGCGGGATTTACAATGAGCAGTTCTTC
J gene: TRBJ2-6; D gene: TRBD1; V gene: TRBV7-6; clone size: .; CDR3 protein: CASSWKKGDRVRANVLTF; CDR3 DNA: TGTGCCAGCAGCTGGAAAAAAGGAGACAGGGTACGGGCCAACGTCCTGACTTTC
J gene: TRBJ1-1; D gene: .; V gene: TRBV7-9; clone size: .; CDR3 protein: CASSFTNTEAFF; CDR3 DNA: TGTGCCAGCAGCTTTACGAACACTGAAGCTTTCTTT
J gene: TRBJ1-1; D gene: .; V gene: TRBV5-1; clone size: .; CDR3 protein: CASRRALLNTEAFF; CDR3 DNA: TGCGCCAGCAGGAGGGCCTTATTGAACACTGAAGCTTTCTTT
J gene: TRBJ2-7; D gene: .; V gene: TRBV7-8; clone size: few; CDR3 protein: CASSLAAPSWSYEQYF; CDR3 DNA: TGTGCCAGCAGCTTAGCGGCACCGTCTTGGTCCTACGAGCAGTACTTC
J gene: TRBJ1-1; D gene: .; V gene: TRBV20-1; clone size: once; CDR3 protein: CSADGGTEAFF; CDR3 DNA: TGCAGTGCCGATGGGGGGACTGAAGCTTTCTTT
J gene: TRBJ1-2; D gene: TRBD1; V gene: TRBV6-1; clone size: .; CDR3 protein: CASSEEVTGGHGYTF; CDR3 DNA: TGTGCCAGCAGTGAAGAAGTTACAGGGGGGCATGGCTACACCTTC
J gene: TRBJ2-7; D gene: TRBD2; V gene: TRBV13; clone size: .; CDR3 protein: CASSAAGGPYEQYF; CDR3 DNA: TGTGCCAGCAGCGCAGCGGGGGGCCCTTACGAGCAGTACTTC
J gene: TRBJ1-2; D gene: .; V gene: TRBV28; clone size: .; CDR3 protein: CASSFGQIYGYTF; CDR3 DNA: TGTGCCAGCAGTTTCGGGCAGATATATGGCTACACCTTC
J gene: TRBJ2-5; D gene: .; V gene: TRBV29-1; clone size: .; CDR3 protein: CSVEGEETQYF; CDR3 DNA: TGCAGCGTGGAGGGGGAAGAGACCCAGTACTTC
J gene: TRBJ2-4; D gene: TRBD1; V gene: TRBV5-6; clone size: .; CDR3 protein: CASSLPTGGFGKNIQYF; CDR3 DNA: TGTGCCAGCAGCTTGCCTACAGGGGGCTTTGGCAAAAACATTCAGTACTTC
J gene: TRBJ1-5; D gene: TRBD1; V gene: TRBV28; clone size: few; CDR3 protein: CASSYVQGFGNQPQHF; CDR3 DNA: TGTGCCAGCAGTTATGTACAGGGGTTCGGCAATCAGCCCCAGCATTTT
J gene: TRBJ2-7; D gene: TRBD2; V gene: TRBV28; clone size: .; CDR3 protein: CASLRGGSSYEQYF; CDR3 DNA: TGTGCCAGCCTACGGGGGGGGAGCTCCTACGAGCAGTACTTC
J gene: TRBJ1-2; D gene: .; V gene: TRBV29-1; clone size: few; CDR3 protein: CSVEVHTGGHGYTF; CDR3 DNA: TGCAGCGTTGAGGTACACACAGGAGGGCATGGCTACACCTTC
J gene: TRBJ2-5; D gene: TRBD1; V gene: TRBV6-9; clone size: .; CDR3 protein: CASRRTGQETQYF; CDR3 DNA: TGTGCCAGCAGGCGGACAGGGCAAGAGACCCAGTACTTC
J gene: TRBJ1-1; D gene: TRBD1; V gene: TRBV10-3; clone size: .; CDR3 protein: CAISDRGYNTEAFF; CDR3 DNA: TGTGCCATCTCAGACAGGGGTTATAACACTGAAGCTTTCTTT
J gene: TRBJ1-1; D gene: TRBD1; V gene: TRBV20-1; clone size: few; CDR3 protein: CRNRGEAFF; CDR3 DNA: TGCAGAAACAGGGGGGAAGCTTTCTTT
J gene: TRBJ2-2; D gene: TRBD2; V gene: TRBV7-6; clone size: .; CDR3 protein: CASSLTSGRYAGELFF; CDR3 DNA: TGTGCCAGCAGCCTTACTAGCGGGAGGTACGCCGGGGAGCTGTTTTTT
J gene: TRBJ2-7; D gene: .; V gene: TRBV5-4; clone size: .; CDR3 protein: CASSLDGRTYEQYF; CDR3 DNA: TGTGCCAGCAGCTTGGACGGACGGACCTACGAGCAGTACTTC
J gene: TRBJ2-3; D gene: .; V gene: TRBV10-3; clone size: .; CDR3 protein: CAISDALAKSTDTQYF; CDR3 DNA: TGTGCCATCAGTGACGCTTTAGCAAAAAGCACAGATACGCAGTATTTT
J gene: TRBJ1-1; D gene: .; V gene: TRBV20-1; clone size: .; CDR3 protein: CSARWTEAFF; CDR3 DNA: TGCAGTGCTCGTTGGACTGAAGCTTTCTTT
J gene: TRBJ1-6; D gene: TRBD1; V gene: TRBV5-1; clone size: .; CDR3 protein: CASSLGRDRNSPLHF; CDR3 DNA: TGCGCCAGCAGCTTAGGCCGGGACAGAAATTCACCCCTCCACTTT
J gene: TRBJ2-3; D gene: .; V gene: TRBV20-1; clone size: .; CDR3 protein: CSARETDTQYF; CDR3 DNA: TGCAGTGCTCGCGAAACAGATACGCAGTATTTT
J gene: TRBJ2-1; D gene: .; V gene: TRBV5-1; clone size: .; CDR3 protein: CASSVQRGGNEQFF; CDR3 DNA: TGCGCCAGCAGCGTTCAGCGTGGGGGCAATGAGCAGTTCTTC
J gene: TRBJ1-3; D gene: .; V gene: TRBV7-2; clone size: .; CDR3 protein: CASSLGPSTLASGNTIYF; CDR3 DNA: TGTGCCAGCAGCTTAGGACCGTCGACATTAGCCTCTGGAAACACCATATATTTT
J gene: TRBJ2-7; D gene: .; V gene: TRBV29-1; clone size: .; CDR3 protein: CSVGPEYEQYF; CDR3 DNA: TGCAGCGTTGGACCCGAATACGAGCAGTACTTC
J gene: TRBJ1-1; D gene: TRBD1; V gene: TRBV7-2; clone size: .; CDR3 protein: CASSSATGLSTEAFF; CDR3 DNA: TGTGCCAGCAGCTCCGCGACAGGGTTGAGCACTGAAGCTTTCTTT
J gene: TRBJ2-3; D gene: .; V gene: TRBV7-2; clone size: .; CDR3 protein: CASSRENWNTQYF; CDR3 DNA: TGTGCCAGCAGTAGGGAAAATTGGAATACGCAGTATTTT
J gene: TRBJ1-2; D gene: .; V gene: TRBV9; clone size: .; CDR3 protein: CASSVSAYYGYTF; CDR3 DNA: TGTGCCAGCAGCGTCTCTGCGTACTATGGCTACACCTTC
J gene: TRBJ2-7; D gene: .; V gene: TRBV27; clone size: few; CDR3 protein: CASSLRADRLEQYF; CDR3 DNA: TGTGCCAGCAGTTTACGGGCCGACCGCCTCGAGCAGTACTTC
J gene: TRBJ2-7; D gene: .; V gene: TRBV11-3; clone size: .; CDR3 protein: CASSPETDSYEQYF; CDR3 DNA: TGTGCCAGCAGCCCAGAGACAGACTCCTACGAGCAGTACTTC
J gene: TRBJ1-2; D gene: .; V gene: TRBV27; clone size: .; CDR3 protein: CASSSGQLSYGYTF; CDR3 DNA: TGTGCCAGCAGCTCCGGACAGTTGAGCTATGGCTACACCTTC
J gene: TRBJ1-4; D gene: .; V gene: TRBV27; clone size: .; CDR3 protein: CASSRTASNEKLFF; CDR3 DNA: TGTGCCAGCAGCCGGACAGCCTCTAATGAAAAACTGTTTTTT
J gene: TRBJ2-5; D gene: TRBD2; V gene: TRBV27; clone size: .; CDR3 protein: CASSFNSGRETQYF; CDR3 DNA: TGTGCCAGCAGTTTTAATAGCGGGAGGGAGACCCAGTACTTC
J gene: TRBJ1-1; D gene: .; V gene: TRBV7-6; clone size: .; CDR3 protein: CASSLARGDTGNTEAFF; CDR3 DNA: TGTGCCAGCAGCTTAGCGCGGGGGGACACCGGGAACACTGAAGCTTTCTTT
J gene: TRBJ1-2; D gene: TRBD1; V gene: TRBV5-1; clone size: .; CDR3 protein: CASSLVQGAISYGYTF; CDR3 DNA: TGCGCCAGCAGCTTGGTACAGGGGGCGATTTCCTATGGCTACACCTTC
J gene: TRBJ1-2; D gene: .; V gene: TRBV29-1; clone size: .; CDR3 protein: CSVEFWQGSDYGYTF; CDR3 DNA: TGCAGCGTTGAATTCTGGCAGGGAAGCGACTATGGCTACACCTTC
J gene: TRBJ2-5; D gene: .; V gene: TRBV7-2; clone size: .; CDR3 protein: CASSLARGRVETQYF; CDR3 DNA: TGTGCCAGCAGCTTAGCGCGGGGAAGGGTGGAGACCCAGTACTTC
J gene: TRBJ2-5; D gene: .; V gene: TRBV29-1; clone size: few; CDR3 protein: CSVVGQETQYF; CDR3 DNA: TGCAGCGTTGTCGGTCAAGAGACCCAGTACTTC
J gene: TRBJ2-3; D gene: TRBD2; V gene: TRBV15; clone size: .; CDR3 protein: CATSRMPGLGVGAQYF; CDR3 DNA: TGTGCCACCAGCAGAATGCCGGGACTAGGAGTTGGGGCGCAGTATTTT
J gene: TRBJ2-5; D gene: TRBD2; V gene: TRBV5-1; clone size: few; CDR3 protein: CASSIPTSGRVETQYF; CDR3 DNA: TGCGCCAGCAGCATTCCGACTAGCGGGAGGGTAGAGACCCAGTACTTC
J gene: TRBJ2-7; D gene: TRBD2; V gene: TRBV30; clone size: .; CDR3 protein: CAWAIGLASSYEQYF; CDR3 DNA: TGTGCCTGGGCTATTGGACTAGCGAGCTCCTACGAGCAGTACTTC
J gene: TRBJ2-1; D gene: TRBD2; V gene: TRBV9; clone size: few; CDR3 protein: CASSGTSGPSSYNEQFF; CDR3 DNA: TGTGCCAGCAGCGGGACTAGCGGACCGAGCTCCTACAATGAGCAGTTCTTC
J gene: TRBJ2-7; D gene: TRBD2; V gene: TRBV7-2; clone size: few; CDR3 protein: CASSLGLAGLYEQYF; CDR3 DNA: TGTGCCAGCAGCTTAGGCCTAGCGGGACTCTACGAGCAGTACTTC
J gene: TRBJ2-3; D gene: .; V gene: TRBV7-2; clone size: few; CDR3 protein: CASSSHAGSSNQPQYF; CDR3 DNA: TGTGCCAGCAGCTCACACGCCGGATCTAGCAATCAGCCCCAGTATTTT
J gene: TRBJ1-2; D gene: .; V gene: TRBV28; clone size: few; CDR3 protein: CASSLSGSYGYTF; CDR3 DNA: TGTGCCAGCAGTTTGTCGGGGAGCTATGGCTACACCTTC
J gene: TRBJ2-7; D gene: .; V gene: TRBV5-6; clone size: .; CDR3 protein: CASPGSEQYF; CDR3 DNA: TGTGCCAGCCCGGGCTCCGAGCAGTACTTC
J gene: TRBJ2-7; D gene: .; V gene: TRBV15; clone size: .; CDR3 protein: CATSPRSRSPDEQYF; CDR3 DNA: TGTGCCACCAGCCCCCGGTCTAGGTCTCCCGACGAGCAGTACTTC
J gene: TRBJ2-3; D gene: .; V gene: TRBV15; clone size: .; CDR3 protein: CATSRHRGRLTDTQYF; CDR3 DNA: TGTGCCACCAGCCGACATCGGGGTAGGCTAACAGATACGCAGTATTTT
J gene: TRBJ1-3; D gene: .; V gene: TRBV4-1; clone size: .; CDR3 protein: CASSQDGAGGRISGNTIYF; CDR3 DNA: TGCGCCAGCAGCCAAGATGGGGCAGGCGGAAGGATCTCTGGAAACACCATATATTTT
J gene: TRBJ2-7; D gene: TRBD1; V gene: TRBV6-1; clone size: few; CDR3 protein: CASSAGQGHSYEQYF; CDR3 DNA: TGTGCCAGCAGTGCGGGACAGGGCCACTCCTACGAGCAGTACTTC